These 14 T cell receptor beta chains originate from one sample sequenced in a study of blood T cell repertoires in COVID-19. Method: immunoSEQ multiplex PCR; TCRdb's copy keeps in-frame clones and lacks some. The sample has roughly 290,000 clones, roughly four fifths seen once. Sequenced: peripheral blood. The receptors originated from a person aged 65 to 85 with COVID-19, enrolled during active disease.

This chain connects TRBV9 to TRBJ2-2; no clear D. Per germline, CDR1 SGDLS and CDR2 YYNGEE. V was shortened by 7 bases and J by 5 bases, with 18 bases between the two germline ends. CDR3 length: 15 residues. DNA for the CDR3: TGTGCCAGCCAACCCCCGCCGGAGTCGACCGGGGAGCTGTTTTTT. This encodes CASQPPPESTGELFF.

This clone turned up a few times. This chain connects TRBV28 to TRBJ1-1, with a possible D match to TRBD1 (5 bases). Deletions cut 1 base from V and 4 bases from J, with 7 bases between. Germline values: CDR1 MDHEN, CDR2 SYDVKM. The CDR3 is made up of 13 amino acids. CDR3 in DNA: TGTGCCAGCAGTTTATTTAGGGGCACTGAAGCTTTCTTT. Its translation: CASSLFRGTEAFF.

This chain uses TRBV19 with TRBJ2-2; possibly TRBD2 for D (5 bases). Germline CDR1 LNHDA, CDR2 SQIVND (reference sequence). The germline V and J ends were trimmed by 3 bases and 4 bases, with 15 bases remaining between them. This CDR3 has 16 amino acids. CDR3 in amino acids: CASSIVSGRSTGELFF. The CDR3 coding sequence is TGTGCCAGTAGTATCGTATCGGGGAGAAGCACCGGGGAGCTGTTTTTT.

The chain has TRBV7-8 and TRBJ2-7; tentatively, D is TRBD1 (7 bases). V was shortened by 1 base and J by 0 bases, with 19 bases between the two germline ends. Per the germline V gene, CDR1 is SGHVS and CDR2 is FQNEAQ. The CDR3 contains 18 residues. CDR3 loop: CASSLGSGGQGSSYEQYF. Here the CDR3 DNA reads TGTGCCAGCAGCTTAGGATCAGGGGGGCAGGGAAGCTCCTACGAGCAGTACTTC.

The chain links TRBV21-1 to TRBJ2-2; whether TRBD1, the table's D call, matches the DNA was not checked. TRBV21-1 is listed as a pseudogene. The CDR3 loop spans 15 amino acids. For the CDR3, the DNA is TGTGCCAGCAGTGGACGGGGACAGGGGGCAAGGGAGCTGTTTTTT. It is translated as CASSGRGQGARELFF.

Remarks on this clone: The junction departs from germline at one end; a sequencing error may be responsible. V usage is TRBV7-2 and J usage is TRBJ1-6, with TRBD1 identical over 8 bases. Per the germline V gene, CDR1 is SGHTA and CDR2 is FQGNSA. This CDR3 is 14 amino acids long. The CDR3 loop is CASTLPGGFSPLHF. DNA of the CDR3: TGTGCCAGCACCTTACCAGGGGGCTTTTCACCCCTCCACTTT.

This rearrangement joins TRBV6-2 or TRBV6-3 to TRBJ2-5, with TRBD1 matching 8 bases. The CDR3 runs to 14 residues. The trim removed 2 bases at V and 4 bases at J, leaving 3 bases unmatched. The germline gives CDR1 MNHEY, CDR2 SVGEGT. The chain's CDR3 is CASSYDRGRETQYF. Here the CDR3 DNA reads TGTGCCAGCAGTTACGACAGGGGTCGAGAGACCCAGTACTTC.

This clone was found once. The chain links TRBV19 to TRBJ1-5, with 8 bases identical to TRBD1. The CDR3 covers 15 residues. Losses at the gene ends were 7 bases for V and 4 bases for J; bases not matched to a gene: 9. Germline CDR1 reads LNHDA; CDR2 reads SQIVND (reference sequence). CDR3 sequence: CASKTGEGRNQPQHF. CDR3 coding DNA: TGTGCCAGTAAGACAGGGGAAGGGCGGAATCAGCCCCAGCATTTT.

The rearrangement joins TRBV28 to TRBJ2-1, with 13 bases aligning to TRBD2. The V and J ends lost 6 bases and 8 bases, in that order; junction bases with no gene match: 7. This CDR3 comprises 15 residues. Germline CDR1 reads MDHEN; CDR2 reads SYDVKM. The CDR3 coding sequence is TGTGCCAGCAGACTAGGACTAGCGGGAGTATATGAGCAGTTCTTC. Translated: CASRLGLAGVYEQFF.

The chain combines TRBV2 with TRBJ2-1, with 9 bases lining up with TRBD1. CDR3 length: 14 residues. V gave up 5 bases and J gave up 7 bases; unmatched junction bases: 6. Germline values: CDR1 SNHLY, CDR2 FYNNEI. In nucleotides, the CDR3 is TGTGCCAGCAGTCTGGGACAGGGTCTGAATGAGCAGTTCTTC. It specifies CASSLGQGLNEQFF.

This chain connects TRBV19 to TRBJ2-1; D remains ambiguous. CDR1 and CDR2 (germline): LNHDA, SQIVND (reference sequence). Trimming removed 10 bases from V and 0 bases from J, with 10 bases in between. CDR3 length: 13 residues. In DNA form, the CDR3 reads TGTGCCACCGAACAAAGCTCCTACAATGAGCAGTTCTTC. Encoded protein: CATEQSSYNEQFF. Together with reference TRBV19 and TRBJ2-1, the CDR3 gives the full variable domain: DGGITQSPKYLFRKEGQNVTLSCEQNLNHDAMYWYRQDPGQGLRLIYYSQIVNDFQKGDIAEGYSVSREKKESFPLTVTSAQKNPTAFYLCATEQSSYNEQFFGPGTRLTVL.

V gene TRBV28 combines with J gene TRBJ1-4; a possible D gene is TRBD1 (5 bases). This CDR3 comprises 18 residues. V gave up 2 bases and J gave up 0 bases, with 16 bases separating them. The germline V gene encodes CDR1 MDHEN and CDR2 SYDVKM. CDR3 nucleotide sequence: TGTGCCAGCAGTTTAATGGGGCGGTTTATCACAACTAATGAAAAACTGTTTTTT. Its protein is CASSLMGRFITTNEKLFF.

This rearrangement joins TRBV6-4 to TRBJ2-1, with 7 bases that match TRBD1. Germline V gene sequence: CDR1 MRHNA, CDR2 SNTAGT. With 4 bases clipped from V and 9 bases from J, the junction kept 12 bases outside the gene matches. CDR3 size: 15 residues. The CDR3 here is CASSGGGGRTGEQFF. CDR3 DNA sequence: TGTGCCAGCAGTGGCGGAGGCGGACGGACAGGTGAGCAGTTCTTC.

V and J are TRBV30 and TRBJ2-7; maybe TRBD2 (6 bases). CDR1 GTSNPN and CDR2 SVGIG come from the germline V gene (reference sequence). V shed 4 bases and J shed 2 bases, with 15 bases lying between them. The CDR3 sequence is 14 residues long. CDR3 in DNA: TGTGCCTGGAAACCGGGACTGGGTACCTACGAGCAGTACTTC. Translation: CAWKPGLGTYEQYF.